The TCR beta chain described here comes from a study of shared clonotypes between healthy human individuals. Investigators spread the genomic DNA of each subset evenly over several immunoSEQ plates. Measured with immunoSEQ multiplex PCR; TCRdb has only the in-frame clones, and not every one. Of around 2.5 million clones listed, roughly 93% were seen once; the top ten hold around 0.37%. Partitioning of CD4+ cells yielded a CD45RA+ naive subset and a CD45RA-negative memory subset. CDR3 size: 14 residues. CDR1 SQVTM and CDR2 ANQGSEA come from the germline V gene. V was trimmed by 3 bases and J by 2 bases, leaving 13 bases between them.

The chain recombines TRBV29-1 with TRBJ1-1, with D perhaps TRBD1 (5 bases). The TCR comes from a young man in good health. Some clones in this sample may be carry-over from other donors' samples. The sequenced sample was naive CD4+ T cells from PBMCs. Subset: CD45RA+ positively selected. The CDR3 spells CSVEPGLLNTEAFF. Written as DNA, the CDR3 is TGCAGCGTTGAGCCGGGACTGCTAAACACTGAAGCTTTCTTT.